This TCR beta chain came from a study of T cells in Graves' hyperthyroidism and ophthalmopathy. Study-level points and caveats: The model predicted ophthalmopathy a median around 6.5 months before onset.

Template material for amplifying TCR beta CDR3 regions consisted of RNA transcripts. The TCR CDR3 first-round RT-PCR relied on the HTBI primer set. TCRdb ran MiXCR on the multiplex PCR reads and lists one entry per CDR3 protein. The sample has some 350,000 distinct CDR3 sequences, about 15% seen once. In this sample, this clonotype turned up a few times. Its specificity is not known. The TCR sequence derives from a young woman with Graves' hyperthyroidism that later progressed to Graves' ophthalmopathy. Material: blood.

CDR3 in amino acids: CASSLGGGEAETQYF. DNA of the CDR3: TGTGCCAGCAGCTTAGGGGGGGGAGAGGCAGAGACCCAGTACTTC. The J gene is TRBJ2-5, the V gene TRBV7-2; 7 nucleotides align to TRBD2. Germline assignment: CDR1 SGHTA and CDR2 FQGNSA. The V gene end was trimmed by 1 base and the J gene end by 4 bases; junction bases not matched to a gene: 6. This CDR3 is 15 amino acids long.